This TCR beta chain came from a study of shared clonotypes between healthy human individuals. Overall study context: CD4 naive and CD4 memory each took three plates per donor, while CD8 naive took two and CD8 memory one.

Study conclusions and caveats: For naive CD4 cells, 4% to 6% of clonotypes were shared across a few donors.

Germline V lookup: CDR1 SNHLY, CDR2 FYNNEI. The CDR3 totals 14 residues. V lost 4 bases and J 6 bases, leaving 12 bases between the germline ends. At deep level, the assay was performed. Investigators spread the genomic DNA of each subset evenly over several immunoSEQ plates. Repertoires were generated with immunoSEQ multiplex PCR, while TCRdb's copy carries only in-frame clones and drops some. The data show 550,000 to 700,000 clones, about three quarters seen once. This clone was counted a few times. Its matching antigen is unknown. The chain joins TRBV2 to TRBJ2-2; tentatively, D is TRBD1 (6 bases). This clonotype was obtained from a woman in her 30s in good health. Sample: memory CD4+ T cells sorted from blood. The sample's subset: CD45RA-negative fraction. This CDR3 is CASSASGAAGELFF. The CDR3, as DNA: TGTGCCAGCAGTGCCTCAGGGGCGGCCGGGGAGCTGTTTTTT.